This T cell receptor beta chain comes out of a study of T cells after yellow fever vaccination. Study conclusions and caveats: Researchers cautioned that FACS-sorted repertoires could harbor abundant clonotypes contaminating from the bulk population. Clones that expanded after primary vaccination mostly reappeared after the booster (roughly 96% CD4, 88% CD8).

The germline V and J ends were trimmed by 1 base and 2 bases, with 5 bases remaining between them. Germline-derived CDR1 and CDR2 are SEHNR and FQNEAQ (reference sequence). This CDR3 comprises 13 residues. For TCR, cDNA came from 5'RACE template switching, which added a universal primer site and UMIs. TCRdb analysed the 5' RACE reads with MiXCR anew, one entry per CDR3 protein. The sample lists 300,000 to 450,000 distinct CDR3 sequences; approximately 8% were seen once. At least ten counts were recorded for this clonotype. The target antigen is unknown. The material was PBMCs, obtained roughly 46 days after the first yellow fever vaccination. This TCR derives from a man younger than 35 who received the YFV17D yellow fever vaccine. The chain is built from TRBV7-9 and TRBJ1-2; D not certain. The DNA of the CDR3 is TGTGCCAGCAGCTTAGGCACCAACTATGGCTACACCTTC. This sequence encodes CASSLGTNYGYTF.